Each of the 19 T cell receptor beta chains below was sequenced from the same sample in a study of human T cells and chemical hapten exposure. TCRdb passed the 5' RACE reads through MiXCR, listing each CDR3 protein once. Of 100,000 to 120,000 distinct CDR3 sequences listed, approximately 19% are singletons. Unfractionated whole blood yielded the extracted total RNA. These receptors were taken from a human donor in good health.

The gene calls are TRBV7-8 and TRBJ2-1; 7 positions match TRBD2. Germline V CDR1 and CDR2: SGHVS, FQNEAQ. The CDR3 contains 17 residues. With V trimmed by 5 bases and J by 0 bases, 10 bases remained unmatched. The CDR3 region is CASSPASSGGSYNEQFF. CDR3 bases: TGTGCCAGCAGCCCAGCCTCTAGCGGAGGCTCCTACAATGAGCAGTTCTTC.

This clonotype was counted between two and nine times. CDR3 coding DNA: TGTGCCAGCAGTGCGCAGAGGACCGGGGAGCTGTTTTTT. It yields the protein CASSAQRTGELFF. V gene TRBV6-4 combines with J gene TRBJ2-2; D gene unclear. Germline CDR1 reads MRHNA; CDR2 reads SNTAGT. The CDR3 consists of 13 residues. Trimming cost V 4 bases and J 5 bases, with 8 bases left between them.

This clonotype was counted between two and nine times. This chain links TRBV3-1 with TRBJ1-5, with D perhaps matching TRBD1 (6 bases). V lost 2 bases, J lost 3 bases, and 11 bases lay in between. CDR1 and CDR2 (germline): LGHDT, YNNKEL (reference sequence). This CDR3 region has 15 residues. CDR3 loop: CASSQQGTPNQPQHF. CDR3 DNA: TGTGCCAGCAGCCAACAGGGGACCCCCAATCAGCCCCAGCATTTT.

In this sample, this clonotype turned up a few times. The chain carries TRBV11-3 and TRBJ2-1; 10 nucleotides line up with TRBD2. The length of the CDR3 is 15 residues. CDR1 and CDR2 from the germline V gene are SGHNT and YENEEA. V dropped 5 bases and J dropped 5; count of bases not matched to a gene: 6. Here the CDR3 reads CASSPKLAGHNEQFF. CDR3 nucleotide sequence: TGTGCCAGCAGCCCTAAACTAGCGGGACACAATGAGCAGTTCTTC.

The genes are TRBV6-5 and TRBJ2-1; 10 bases match TRBD2. V was clipped by 0 bases and J by 9 bases; unmatched bases: 20. The CDR3 length is 20 residues. CDR1 and CDR2 (germline): MNHEY, SVGAGI. This chain's CDR3 is CASSYSFIPGLAESVAEQFF. The DNA for the CDR3 is TGTGCCAGCAGTTACTCCTTTATACCCGGACTAGCGGAGTCAGTGGCTGAGCAGTTCTTC.

The chain employs TRBV7-9 and TRBJ1-6; perhaps TRBD1 as D (6 bases). The CDR3 sequence is 17 residues long. V was trimmed by 7 bases and J by 8 bases, leaving 24 bases between them. From germline, CDR1 is SEHNR and CDR2 FQNEAQ (reference sequence). In DNA, the CDR3 is TGTGCCAGCACCTTTTTACGGGGCAGGGGCACAGATTCACCCCTCCACTTT. This codes for CASTFLRGRGTDSPLHF. Full variable domain (rest looked up from reference TRBV7-9 and TRBJ1-6): DTGVSQNPRHKITKRGQNVTFRCDPISEHNRLYWYRQTLGQGPEFLTYFQNEAQLEKSRLLSDRFSAERPKGSFSTLEIQRTEQGDSAMYLCASTFLRGRGTDSPLHFGNGTRLTVT.

This clonotype was detected a few times. The V and J genes are TRBV10-1 and TRBJ2-7, with D perhaps matching TRBD1 (5 bases). Germline CDR1 WNHNN, CDR2 SYGVQD (reference sequence). The CDR3 is 13 residues long. V was cut by 7 bases and J by 3 bases, with 13 bases left in between. CDR3 amino acids: CASIQGIGYEQYF. CDR3 bases: TGCGCCAGCATCCAGGGCATAGGCTACGAGCAGTACTTC.

This clonotype was found a few times. The gene calls are TRBV9 and TRBJ2-3, with D hard to call. Trimming removed 0 bases from V and 5 bases from J, with 7 bases in between. The V gene's germline CDR1 is SGDLS and CDR2 YYNGEE. The CDR3 consists of 13 residues. The CDR3 coding sequence is TGTGCCAGCAGCGTAGTACTTGGAGATACGCAGTATTTT. It encodes CASSVVLGDTQYF.

This CDR3 reads CASSLVTGGNIQYF. The CDR3, as DNA: TGTGCCAGCAGTTTGGTTACGGGAGGAAACATTCAGTACTTC. J is TRBJ2-4 and V is TRBV6-5, with 7 positions matching TRBD2. This CDR3 comprises 14 residues. Unmatched junction bases numbered 6, after V lost 4 bases and J lost 6 bases. Germline lookup yields CDR1 MNHEY and CDR2 SVGAGI.

The chain joins TRBV25-1 to TRBJ1-1, with D perhaps TRBD1 (5 bases). V lost 6 bases, J lost 4 bases, and 9 bases lay in between. The CDR3 loop spans 12 amino acids. The germline V gene encodes CDR1 MGHDK and CDR2 SYGVNS. CDR3 in DNA: TGTGCCAGCAGACAGGCAAGCACTGAAGCTTTCTTT. Amino acid sequence: CASRQASTEAFF.

The chain recombines TRBV6-5 with TRBJ1-5; no firm D call. Germline loops: CDR1 MNHEY, CDR2 SVGAGI. This CDR3 is built from 15 residues. V was trimmed by 0 bases and J by 3 bases, leaving 9 bases between them. CDR3 DNA sequence: TGTGCCAGCAGTTACTCTGGCAGCTTCAATCAGCCCCAGCATTTT. Residues: CASSYSGSFNQPQHF.

This clonotype was counted a few times. V usage is TRBV20-1 and J usage is TRBJ1-4; the D is unclear. The CDR3 is made up of 16 amino acids. V lost 0 bases to trimming and J lost 10 bases, with 21 bases between them. Looked up from germline, CDR1 is DFQATT and CDR2 is SNEGSKA (reference sequence). This CDR3 is CSAREIGRTPGGKLFF. CDR3 DNA: TGCAGTGCTAGAGAAATTGGGCGGACGCCTGGCGGAAAACTGTTTTTT.

CDR3 sequence (DNA): TGTGCCAGCAGCACCCGACAGGGCGTAACAGATACGCAGTATTTT. Amino acids: CASSTRQGVTDTQYF. J is TRBJ2-3 and V is TRBV3-1; 7 bases agree with TRBD1. There are 15 residues in the CDR3. Unmatched junction bases numbered 8, after V lost 5 bases and J lost 3 bases. CDR1 is LGHDT and CDR2 is YNNKEL in the germline V gene (reference sequence).

The chain recombines TRBV6-1 with TRBJ2-7; 11 bases are a match to TRBD2. Looked up from germline, CDR1 is MNHNS and CDR2 is SASEGT. V lost 1 base, J lost 5 bases, and 10 bases stayed unmatched. The CDR3 sequence is 17 residues long. CDR3: CASSEGAFSGRDHEQYF. The CDR3 nucleotides read TGTGCCAGCAGTGAAGGAGCTTTTAGCGGGAGGGACCACGAGCAGTACTTC.

This clonotype was seen a few times. V is TRBV7-3 and J is TRBJ2-2; 12 bases align to TRBD2. V lost 3 bases and J lost 5; bases outside the gene matches: 1. The germline CDR1 and CDR2 sequences are SGHTA and FQGTGA. The CDR3 spans 15 residues. The chain's CDR3 is CASSFGLAGTGELFF. The DNA of the CDR3 is TGTGCCAGCAGCTTCGGACTAGCGGGGACCGGGGAGCTGTTTTTT.

J is TRBJ2-5 and V is TRBV28; the match to TRBD1 covers 9 bases. Per the germline V gene, CDR1 is MDHEN and CDR2 is SYDVKM. V dropped 6 bases and J dropped 6; count of bases not matched to a gene: 8. The CDR3 loop spans 14 amino acids. The CDR3 sequence is CASRGQGRGQTQYF. The CDR3 nucleotides are TGTGCCAGCAGGGGACAGGGAAGGGGGCAGACCCAGTACTTC.

This clonotype occurred a few times. V is TRBV18 and J is TRBJ2-7; possible D gene TRBD1, 7 bases. The germline V gene encodes CDR1 KGHSH and CDR2 LQKENI. Trimming stripped 0 bases from V and 3 bases from J, with 12 bases between. The CDR3 covers 15 residues. DNA for the CDR3: TGTGCCAGCTCACCACCGGAGGGGGCCCTCTACGAGCAGTACTTC. Amino acid sequence: CASSPPEGALYEQYF.

This clonotype has a handful of counts. This chain links TRBV5-1 with TRBJ2-3; D possibly corresponds to TRBD1 (6 bases). Germline CDR1 is SGHRS and CDR2 is YFSETQ. Trimming removed 2 bases from V and 3 bases from J, with 13 bases in between. This CDR3 is 15 amino acids long. CDR3 in amino acids: CASSLQGAGTDTQYF. The CDR3, as DNA: TGCGCCAGCAGCTTACAGGGCGCCGGGACAGATACGCAGTATTTT.

The chain couples TRBV20-1 to TRBJ2-7; 8 nucleotides align to TRBD1. The ends lost 2 bases at V and 3 bases at J; junction bases unmatched: 6. The CDR3 runs to 14 residues. CDR1 and CDR2 (germline): DFQATT, SNEGSKA (reference sequence). This chain's CDR3 is CSARSGTGGYEQYF. The CDR3 DNA reads TGCAGTGCTAGATCCGGGACAGGCGGCTACGAGCAGTACTTC.